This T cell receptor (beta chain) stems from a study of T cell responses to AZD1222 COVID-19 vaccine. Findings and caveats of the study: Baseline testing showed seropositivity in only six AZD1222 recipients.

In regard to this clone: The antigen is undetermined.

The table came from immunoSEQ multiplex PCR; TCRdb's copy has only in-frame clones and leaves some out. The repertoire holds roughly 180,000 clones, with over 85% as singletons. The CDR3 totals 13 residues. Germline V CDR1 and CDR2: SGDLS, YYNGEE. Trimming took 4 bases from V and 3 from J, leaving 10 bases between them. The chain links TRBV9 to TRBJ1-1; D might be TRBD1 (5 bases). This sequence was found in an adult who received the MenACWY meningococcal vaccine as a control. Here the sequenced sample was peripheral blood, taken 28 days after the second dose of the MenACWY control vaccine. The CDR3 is CASSTSGYTEAFF. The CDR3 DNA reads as TGTGCCAGCAGCACTTCAGGGTACACTGAAGCTTTCTTT.